The 23 T cell receptor beta chains reported below all come from one sample, sequenced in a study of shared clonotypes between healthy human individuals. TCRdb's table, derived via immunoSEQ multiplex PCR, lists solely in-frame clones and lacks some. The table has about 1 million clones, approximately 76% seen once. Sequencing used memory CD4+ T cells sorted from blood. Subset of the sample: CD45RA-negative fraction. The receptors stem from a man aged 18-30 years in good health.

This sequence joins TRBV4-3 and TRBJ2-2; no definite D call. With 5 bases removed from V and 8 bases from J, the gap between germline ends came to 24 bases. Germline CDR1 and CDR2: LGHNA and YSLEER. This CDR3 is built from 17 residues. CDR3 amino acids: CASSGLAANNGGGELFF. For the CDR3, the DNA is TGCGCCAGCAGCGGGCTCGCCGCTAACAATGGTGGAGGGGAGCTGTTTTTT.

V gene TRBV15 combines with J gene TRBJ2-4; 9 bases are a match to TRBD1. Trimming took 2 bases from V and 6 from J; bases not matched to a gene: 5. The germline V gene encodes CDR1 LNHNV and CDR2 YYDKDF (reference sequence). CDR3 length: 15 amino acids. Here the CDR3 reads CATSRSGQGGNIQYF. The DNA for the CDR3 is TGTGCCACCAGCAGATCGGGACAGGGAGGAAACATTCAGTACTTC.

In this sample, this clone turned up a few times. This chain's CDR3 is CASSPQGSGNTIYF. CDR3 in DNA: TGTGCCAGCAGCCCACAGGGATCTGGAAACACCATATATTTT. The chain employs TRBV25-1 and TRBJ1-3, with D maybe TRBD1 (6 bases). V lost 6 bases, J lost 1 base, and 10 bases lay in between. The CDR3 is made up of 14 amino acids. Germline V gene data show CDR1 as MGHDK and CDR2 as SYGVNS. Looking up the rest from reference TRBV25-1 and TRBJ1-3 gives the full variable domain: EADIYQTPRYLVIGTGKKITLECSQTMGHDKMYWYQQDPGMELHLIHYSYGVNSTEKGDLSSESTVSRIRTEHFPLTLESARPSHTSQYLCASSPQGSGNTIYFGEGSWLTVV.

The chain carries TRBV10-3 and TRBJ2-6; a possible D gene is TRBD1 (6 bases). V was cut by 6 bases and J by 4 bases, with 13 bases left in between. The CDR3 sequence is 15 residues long. Germline CDR1 reads ENHRY; CDR2 reads SYGVKD. The CDR3, as DNA: TGTGCCATCAGCGGACAGCTCTCGGGGGCCAACGTCCTGACTTTC. This codes for CAISGQLSGANVLTF.

This clone was counted only a few times. V usage is TRBV25-1 and J usage is TRBJ2-2, with TRBD1 matching over 10 bases. With V trimmed by 3 bases and J by 4 bases, 5 bases remained unmatched. The CDR3 runs 16 residues. Looked up from germline, CDR1 is MGHDK and CDR2 is SYGVNS. The CDR3 DNA sequence: TGTGCCAGCAGTGACCCCGGGACAGGGGTCACCGGGGAGCTGTTTTTT. Its protein product is CASSDPGTGVTGELFF.

CDR3 loop: CASSSNQETQYF. The CDR3, as DNA: TGTGCCAGCAGCTCCAATCAAGAGACCCAGTACTTC. The chain has TRBV7-8 and TRBJ2-5; D unresolved. Germline V gives CDR1 SGHVS, CDR2 FQNEAQ. This CDR3 contains 12 residues. V lost 4 bases and J lost 2, with 5 bases in between.

The gene calls are TRBV6-1 and TRBJ1-3; D remains ambiguous. The CDR3 runs to 14 residues. Trimming took 5 bases from V and 0 from J, leaving 8 bases between them. Germline CDR1 is MNHNS and CDR2 is SASEGT. The CDR3 nucleotides read TGTGCCAGCAGTACAGATCCCTCTGGAAACACCATATATTTT. It specifies CASSTDPSGNTIYF.

The CDR3 nucleotides read TGCAGCGTTTCGGCGGGGGCAAACACCGGGGAGCTGTTTTTT. It is translated as CSVSAGANTGELFF. V and J are TRBV29-1 and TRBJ2-2, with D possibly TRBD2 on 7 matching bases. The CDR3 totals 14 residues. The V gene's germline CDR1 is SQVTM and CDR2 ANQGSEA. The ends were cut back, 5 bases at V and 2 bases at J, with 12 bases in the middle.

This rearrangement joins TRBV6-5 to TRBJ1-1; the D gene is possibly TRBD1 (5 bases). The CDR3 is 13 residues long. The V end lost 6 bases, the J end lost 4 bases, and 12 bases lay between the germline ends. Germline V gene lookup returns CDR1 MNHEY and CDR2 SVGAGI. The CDR3 reads CASSHTGSTEAFF. DNA for the CDR3: TGTGCCAGCAGCCATACAGGTTCCACTGAAGCTTTCTTT.

This clone was counted many times. The chain combines TRBV27 with TRBJ1-5; D not resolved. CDR3 size: 13 residues. Trimming took off 3 bases at V and 5 bases at J, with 8 bases between the two ends. Germline lookup yields CDR1 MNHEY and CDR2 SMNVEV (reference sequence). The CDR3 nucleotides read TGTGCCAGCAGTTTCCGGCAGGATCAGCCCCAGCATTTT. Its translation: CASSFRQDQPQHF.

The rearrangement links TRBV7-2 to TRBJ2-3, with a possible D match to TRBD2 (5 bases). The CDR3 sequence is 13 residues long. Germline V gene lookup returns CDR1 SGHTA and CDR2 FQGNSA. V was clipped by 0 bases and J by 6 bases, with 7 bases between them. The CDR3, as DNA: TGTGCCAGCAGCTTAGCCGCTAGCGATACGCAGTATTTT. It translates to CASSLAASDTQYF.

The CDR3 loop is CASSLAGGRSEQYF. The CDR3, as DNA: TGTGCCAGCAGCTTGGCCGGGGGGCGCTCAGAGCAGTACTTC. J is TRBJ2-7 and V is TRBV5-6; D may be TRBD2 (7 bases). Germline CDR1 SGHDT, CDR2 YYEEEE. Trimming shortened V by 0 bases and J by 7 bases, and 14 bases separated the two germline ends. This CDR3 contains 14 residues. The full variable domain, its missing parts supplied by reference TRBV5-6 and TRBJ2-7, is DAGVTQSPTHLIKTRGQQVTLRCSPKSGHDTVSWYQQALGQGPQFIFQYYEEEERQRGNFPDRFSGHQFPNYSSELNVNALLLGDSALYLCASSLAGGRSEQYFGPGTRLTVT.

This sequence joins TRBV10-3 and TRBJ2-3, with unresolved D. V lost 2 bases and J 5 bases, leaving 5 bases between the germline ends. The germline gives CDR1 ENHRY, CDR2 SYGVKD. The CDR3 sequence is 12 residues long. CDR3 nucleotides: TGTGCCATCAGTGAGGCAGGAGATACGCAGTATTTT. Its translation: CAISEAGDTQYF.

This sequence joins TRBV9 and TRBJ2-5; 9 bases align to TRBD2. CDR3 length: 15 residues. Germline assignment: CDR1 SGDLS and CDR2 YYNGEE. V gave up 3 bases and J gave up 3 bases; unmatched junction bases: 6. The CDR3 DNA reads as TGTGCCAGCAGCGACGGGACTAGCTTTAAAGAGACCCAGTACTTC. This gives the protein CASSDGTSFKETQYF.

V gene TRBV7-2 combines with J gene TRBJ2-1; the D gene is possibly TRBD2 (5 bases). Germline V CDR1 and CDR2: SGHTA, FQGNSA. The CDR3 runs 15 residues. V was clipped by 5 bases and J by 2 bases, with 13 bases between them. The CDR3 spells CASSTRSGTYNEQFF. The CDR3 nucleotides are TGTGCCAGCAGCACCCGGAGCGGAACCTACAATGAGCAGTTCTTC.

The chain carries TRBV9 and TRBJ1-1; tentatively, D is TRBD1 (6 bases). Trimming left V 1 base short and J 1 base short, with 29 bases between. The V gene's germline CDR1 is SGDLS and CDR2 YYNGEE. The CDR3 loop spans 21 amino acids. CDR3: CASSVHRDFGIEGVTNTEAFF. CDR3 DNA: TGTGCCAGCAGCGTACACAGGGACTTTGGAATTGAGGGAGTTACGAACACTGAAGCTTTCTTT.

The chain uses TRBV2 and TRBJ1-5; D ambiguous. This CDR3 spans 13 amino acids. Germline V gene lookup returns CDR1 SNHLY and CDR2 FYNNEI. Trimming stripped 2 bases from V and 9 bases from J, with 11 bases between. The CDR3 loop reads CASSEKSTWPQHF. DNA for the CDR3: TGTGCCAGCAGTGAAAAGTCTACGTGGCCCCAGCATTTT.

The chain has TRBV19 and TRBJ1-5; TRBD1 aligns across 10 bases. Germline loops: CDR1 LNHDA, CDR2 SQIVND (reference sequence). This CDR3 has 15 amino acids. V shed 10 bases and J 7 bases; nucleotides not matched to a gene: 13. For the CDR3, the DNA is TGTGCCAAAATCACCGGGGACAGGGGAGGGCAGCCCCAGCATTTT. Translating it yields CAKITGDRGGQPQHF.

The chain has TRBV5-1 and TRBJ1-2; D is uncertain. Germline V gene sequence: CDR1 SGHRS, CDR2 YFSETQ. The CDR3 extends over 14 amino acids. Deletions cut 0 bases from V and 6 bases from J, with 12 bases between. This CDR3 is CASSLGGRGDGYTF. The DNA for the CDR3 is TGCGCCAGCAGCTTGGGAGGCCGTGGAGATGGCTACACCTTC.

The chain employs TRBV6-6 and TRBJ2-7; 11 bases agree with TRBD1. CDR1 is MNHNY, CDR2 SVGAGI, per germline (reference sequence). The trim removed 10 bases at V and 6 bases at J, leaving 8 bases unmatched. The length of the CDR3 is 13 residues. The CDR3, as DNA: TGTGCCACCTCGGGGGACAGGGGGAGCGAGCAGTACTTC. It specifies CATSGDRGSEQYF.

V gene TRBV27 combines with J gene TRBJ2-5; 9 nucleotides agree with TRBD1. The germline CDR1 and CDR2 sequences are MNHEY and SMNVEV (reference sequence). J lost 4 bases, V lost 6 bases, and 6 bases had no gene match. The CDR3 is 14 residues long. CDR3: CASRPTGGGETQYF. In nucleotides, the CDR3 is TGTGCCAGCAGACCGACAGGGGGTGGAGAGACCCAGTACTTC.

This clone was seen more than once but under ten times. The chain has TRBV5-4 and TRBJ2-7; no clear D. The length of the CDR3 is 15 residues. Trimming cost V 0 bases and J 0 bases, with 10 bases left between them. Germline V lookup: CDR1 SGHNT, CDR2 YYREEE (reference sequence). In DNA form, the CDR3 reads TGTGCCAGCAGCTTGGAAGGAACCCTCTCCTACGAGCAGTACTTC. It yields the protein CASSLEGTLSYEQYF.

J is TRBJ1-2 and V is TRBV6-5; D gene ambiguous. V gave up 4 bases and J gave up 3 bases, with 12 bases separating them. CDR1 and CDR2 (germline): MNHEY, SVGAGI. This CDR3 has 14 residues. The CDR3 spells CASSSGSVDYGYTF. The CDR3 DNA sequence: TGTGCCAGCAGTTCCGGGAGTGTTGACTATGGCTACACCTTC.